This T cell receptor beta chain was profiled in a study of cytomegalovirus exposure and HLA in healthy donors. General study results and limits: Per a prior analysis, the majority of TCR beta V segments were productive roughly 90% or roughly 30% of the time. The authors reported that TCR beta sequences could predict HLA-A and HLA-B alleles. These predictions were accurate for most subjects in the first cohort.

Comments on this clone: What it binds is unknown.

The primer mix had 60 Vbeta and 13 Jbeta primers. Profiling relied on immunoSEQ multiplex PCR, and the TCRdb table lists in-frame clones only, not all of them. The repertoire holds about 270,000 clones, 72% seen once, with under 2.5% in the top ten. CDR1 SGHRS and CDR2 YFSETQ come from the germline V gene. J lost 7 bases, V lost 0 bases, and 1 base had no gene match. The length of the CDR3 is 13 residues. The source is a female donor in good health and CMV-seronegative. The source material was PBMCs. J is TRBJ1-2 and V is TRBV5-1, with TRBD1 identical over 9 bases. Here the CDR3 DNA reads TGCGCCAGCAGCTTGGGACAGGGGGGTGGCTACACCTTC. Protein sequence: CASSLGQGGGYTF.